This T cell receptor beta chain was captured in a study of shared clonotypes between healthy human individuals. Background on the study: A donor's plate count was three for CD4 naive and three for CD4 memory; CD8 naive had two and CD8 memory one. General study results and limits: Shared clonotypes across all four donors exceeded non-shared ones in generation probability.

The naive CD8 fraction comprised CD45RO-negative cells positively selected for CCR7 and excluded terminally differentiated effector memory CD45RA+ cells. Trimming pared 8 bases from V and 7 bases from J, leaving 14 bases between. The length of the CDR3 is 13 residues. The germline CDR1 and CDR2 sequences are SEHNR and FQNEAQ (reference sequence). TCRdb's copy holds only in-frame clones and misses some; the assay was immunoSEQ multiplex PCR. This table has approximately 810,000 clones, approximately 92% appearing once. The table lists this clone with a few counts. As yet, its antigen is unknown. The sample taken for sequencing was naive CD8+ T cells sorted from blood. The TCR was taken from a man aged 25-45 years in good health. The chain carries TRBV7-9 and TRBJ2-2; D gene uncertain. The CDR3 here is CASSEVSIGELFF. The CDR3 region has the DNA TGTGCCAGCTCTGAAGTCTCGATCGGGGAGCTGTTTTTT.